A single TCR beta chain is shown here with its context. This sample is drawn from a study of blood T cell repertoires in COVID-19. Study as a whole: From the United States, Italy and Spain came samples of acute and convalescent COVID-19. Sample material is recorded as cDNA or gDNA derived from T cells, B-cell-depleted T cells, or PBMCs.

Using immunoSEQ multiplex PCR, the repertoire was profiled, and TCRdb retains in-frame clones only, with some absent. This sample has almost 85,000 clones, with about 89% found just once. This CDR3 comprises 17 residues. In germline, CDR1 is MDHEN, CDR2 SYDVKM. The ends lost 3 bases at V and 6 bases at J; junction bases unmatched: 12. Which cohort a participant joined came from the clinical history participants gave. The chain carries TRBV28 and TRBJ2-3, with 10 bases matching TRBD1. The TCR sequence derives from a woman between 45 and 65 years old with acute COVID-19. The sequencing input was PBMCs or T cells enriched from blood (not recorded which). CDR3 sequence reads: CASSFFGLGQGSDTQYF. In DNA, the CDR3 is TGTGCCAGCAGTTTTTTCGGGTTGGGACAGGGGTCCGATACGCAGTATTTT.